This is a list of T cell receptor beta chains from one sample in a study of blood T cell repertoires in COVID-19. Clones were read by immunoSEQ multiplex PCR, and TCRdb kept only the in-frame ones, dropping some. The table lists approximately 270,000 clones, about 91% of them singletons, with roughly 6.3% in the top ten. Sequenced sample: peripheral blood. These receptors all stem from a woman in her thirties with COVID-19, enrolled during active disease. CDR3s include the opening cysteine and the closing phenylalanine or tryptophan. A D gene is named only where the DNA matches it firmly. Expanded clones are given a class, and other clones once, few, many or no size at all.

clone size,V gene,D gene,J gene,CDR3 DNA,CDR3 protein
.,TRBV27,.,TRBJ2-2,TGTGCCAGCAGTTTTTTAGCCGTTAACACCGGGGAGCTGTTTTTT,CASSFLAVNTGELFF
.,TRBV5-6,.,TRBJ2-7,TGTGCCAGCAGCTTGGATTTACATCTCTACGAGCAGTACTTC,CASSLDLHLYEQYF
once,TRBV21-1,.,TRBJ2-7,TGTGCCAGCAGCAAAATGTCTCCTGGCCAGGGAATGAGCTCCTACGAGCAGTACTTC,CASSKMSPGQGMSSYEQYF
.,TRBV9,TRBD2,TRBJ2-1,TGTGCCAGCAGCGTCGGACTAGGCTCCTACAATGAGCAGTTCTTC,CASSVGLGSYNEQFF
.,TRBV7-6,TRBD2,TRBJ2-3,TGTGCCAGCAGCCGGGCCCGAATAGCGGGAGCTGTAGATACGCAGTATTTT,CASSRARIAGAVDTQYF
.,TRBV19,.,TRBJ2-5,TGTGCCAGTAGTATAGGGCGGGACCAGACCCAGTACTTC,CASSIGRDQTQYF
.,TRBV5-6,.,TRBJ1-6,TGTGCCAGCAGCGCGGGACGATACCGGCTTCTCCACTTT,CASSAGRYRLLHF
.,TRBV7-9,.,TRBJ1-3,TGTGCCAGCAGCCCGGTCGAGGGAAACACCATATATTTT,CASSPVEGNTIYF
.,TRBV7-2,TRBD2,TRBJ2-3,TGTGCCAGCAGCCTATTTAGCGGGAGTAACACAGATACGCAGTATTTT,CASSLFSGSNTDTQYF
.,TRBV6-5,TRBD1,TRBJ1-6,TGTGCCAGCAGTTCCGGACAGGGATATAATTCACCCCTCCACTTT,CASSSGQGYNSPLHF
few,TRBV4-2,TRBD1,TRBJ2-7,TGTGCCAGCAGCCAAGAGGAGGCGGGACAGGGAACCTACGAGCAGTACTTC,CASSQEEAGQGTYEQYF
.,TRBV7-2,TRBD2,TRBJ2-1,TGTGCCAGCCGTATGACTAGCGGTTCCTACAATGAGCAGTTCTTC,CASRMTSGSYNEQFF
.,TRBV24-1,TRBD1,TRBJ1-5,TGTGCCACCAGTTTGGGACAGGGGCAGCCCCAGCATTTT,CATSLGQGQPQHF
.,TRBV5-4,.,TRBJ2-5,TGTGCCAGCAGCTTGATATTAGCGGCAGAGACCCAGTACTTC,CASSLILAAETQYF
.,TRBV7-8,.,TRBJ2-5,TGTGCCAGCAGCTTAGAGGACAAGTGGCAGATGGGGACCCAGTACTTC,CASSLEDKWQMGTQYF
.,TRBV6-5,.,TRBJ2-7,TGTGCCAGCAGTATAGAACCGTGGTACGAGCAGTACTTC,CASSIEPWYEQYF